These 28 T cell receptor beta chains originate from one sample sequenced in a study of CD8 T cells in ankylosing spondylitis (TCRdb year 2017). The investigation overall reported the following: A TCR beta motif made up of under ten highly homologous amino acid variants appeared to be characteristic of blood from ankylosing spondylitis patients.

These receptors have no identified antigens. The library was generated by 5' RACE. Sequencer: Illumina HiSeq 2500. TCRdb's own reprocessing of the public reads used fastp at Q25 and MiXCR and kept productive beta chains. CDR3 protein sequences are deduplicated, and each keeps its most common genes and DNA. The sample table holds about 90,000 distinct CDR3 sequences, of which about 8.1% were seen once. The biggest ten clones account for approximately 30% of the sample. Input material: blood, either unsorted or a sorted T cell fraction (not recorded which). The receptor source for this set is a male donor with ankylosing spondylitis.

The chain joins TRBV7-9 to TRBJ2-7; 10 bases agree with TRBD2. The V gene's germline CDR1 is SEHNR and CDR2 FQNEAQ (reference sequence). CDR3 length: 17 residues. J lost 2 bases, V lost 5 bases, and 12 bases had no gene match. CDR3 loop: CASSPWGLAGDPYEQYF. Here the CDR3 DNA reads TGTGCCAGCAGCCCCTGGGGGCTAGCGGGAGATCCCTACGAGCAGTACTTC.

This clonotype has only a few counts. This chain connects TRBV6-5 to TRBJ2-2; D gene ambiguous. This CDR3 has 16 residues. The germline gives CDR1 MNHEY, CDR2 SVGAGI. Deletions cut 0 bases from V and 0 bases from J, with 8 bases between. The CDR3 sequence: CASSYSGLSNTGELFF. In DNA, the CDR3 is TGTGCCAGCAGTTACTCAGGGCTATCGAACACCGGGGAGCTGTTTTTT.

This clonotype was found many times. The CDR3, as DNA: TGCAGCGTCAGACAGACCGGGGAGCTGTTTTTT. Amino acids: CSVRQTGELFF. The chain has TRBV29-1 and TRBJ2-2, with D perhaps TRBD1 (5 bases). Trimming pared 6 bases from V and 5 bases from J, leaving 7 bases between. The CDR3 loop spans 11 amino acids. Germline V lookup: CDR1 SQVTM, CDR2 ANQGSEA.

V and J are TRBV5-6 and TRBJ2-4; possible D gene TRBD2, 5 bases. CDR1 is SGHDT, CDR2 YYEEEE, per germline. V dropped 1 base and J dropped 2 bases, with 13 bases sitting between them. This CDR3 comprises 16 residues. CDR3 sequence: CASSLRGQGPKNIQYF. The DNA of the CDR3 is TGTGCCAGCAGCTTGAGAGGGCAAGGGCCCAAAAACATTCAGTACTTC. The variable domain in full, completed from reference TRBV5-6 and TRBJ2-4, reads DAGVTQSPTHLIKTRGQQVTLRCSPKSGHDTVSWYQQALGQGPQFIFQYYEEEERQRGNFPDRFSGHQFPNYSSELNVNALLLGDSALYLCASSLRGQGPKNIQYFGAGTRLSVL.

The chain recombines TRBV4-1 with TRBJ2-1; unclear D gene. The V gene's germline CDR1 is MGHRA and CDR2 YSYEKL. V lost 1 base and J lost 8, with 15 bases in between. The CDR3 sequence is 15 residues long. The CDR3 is CASSQVPTRSDEQFF. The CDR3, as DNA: TGCGCCAGCAGCCAAGTTCCAACCCGCTCCGATGAGCAGTTCTTC.

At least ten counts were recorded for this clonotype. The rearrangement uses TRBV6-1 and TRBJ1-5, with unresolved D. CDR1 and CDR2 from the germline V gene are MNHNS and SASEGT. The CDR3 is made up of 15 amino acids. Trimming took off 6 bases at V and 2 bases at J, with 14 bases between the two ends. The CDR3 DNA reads TGTGCCAGCAGCTCCGTGGGGTTCGGCAATCAGCCCCAGCATTTT. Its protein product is CASSSVGFGNQPQHF.

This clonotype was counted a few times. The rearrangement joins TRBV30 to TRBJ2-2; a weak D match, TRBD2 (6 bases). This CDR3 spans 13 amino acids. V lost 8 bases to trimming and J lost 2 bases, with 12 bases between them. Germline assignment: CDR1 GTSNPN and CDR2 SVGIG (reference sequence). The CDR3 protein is CARRELNTGELFF. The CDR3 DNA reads TGTGCCCGACGGGAGTTAAACACCGGGGAGCTGTTTTTT.

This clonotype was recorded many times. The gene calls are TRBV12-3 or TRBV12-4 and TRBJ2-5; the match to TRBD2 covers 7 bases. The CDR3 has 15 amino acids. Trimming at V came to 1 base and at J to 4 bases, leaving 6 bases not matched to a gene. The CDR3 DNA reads TGTGCCAGCAGTTTAGGACTAGCAGTTTCAGAGACCCAGTACTTC. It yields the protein CASSLGLAVSETQYF.

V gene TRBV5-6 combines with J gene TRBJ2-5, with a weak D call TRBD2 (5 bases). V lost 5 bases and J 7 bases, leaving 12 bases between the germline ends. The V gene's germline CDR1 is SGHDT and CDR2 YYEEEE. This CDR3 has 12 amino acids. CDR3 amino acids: CASRSGKGTQYF. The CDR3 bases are TGTGCCAGCAGGAGCGGTAAGGGGACCCAGTACTTC.

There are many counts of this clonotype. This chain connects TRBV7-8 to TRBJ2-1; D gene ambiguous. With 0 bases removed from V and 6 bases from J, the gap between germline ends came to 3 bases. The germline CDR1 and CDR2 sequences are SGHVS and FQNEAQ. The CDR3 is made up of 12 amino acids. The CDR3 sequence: CASSLAFNEQFF. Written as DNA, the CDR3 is TGTGCCAGCAGCTTAGCTTTCAATGAGCAGTTCTTC.

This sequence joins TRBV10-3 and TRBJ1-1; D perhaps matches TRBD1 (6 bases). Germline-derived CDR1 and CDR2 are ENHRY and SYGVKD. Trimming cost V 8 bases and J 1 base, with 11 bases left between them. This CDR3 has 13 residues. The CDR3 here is CAIGAGANTEAFF. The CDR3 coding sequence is TGTGCCATCGGGGCAGGGGCGAACACTGAAGCTTTCTTT.

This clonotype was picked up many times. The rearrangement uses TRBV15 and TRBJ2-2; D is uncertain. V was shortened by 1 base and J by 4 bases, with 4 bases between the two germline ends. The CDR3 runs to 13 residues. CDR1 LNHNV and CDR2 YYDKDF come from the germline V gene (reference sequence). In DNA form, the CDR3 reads TGTGCCACCAGCAGAGGAGGCACCGGGGAGCTGTTTTTT. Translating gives CATSRGGTGELFF.

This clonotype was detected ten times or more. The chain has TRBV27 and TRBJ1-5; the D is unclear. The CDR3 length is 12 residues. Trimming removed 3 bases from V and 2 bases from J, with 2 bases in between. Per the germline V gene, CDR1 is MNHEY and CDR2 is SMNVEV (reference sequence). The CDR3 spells CASSFGNQPQHF. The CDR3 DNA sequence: TGTGCCAGCAGTTTTGGCAATCAGCCCCAGCATTTT.

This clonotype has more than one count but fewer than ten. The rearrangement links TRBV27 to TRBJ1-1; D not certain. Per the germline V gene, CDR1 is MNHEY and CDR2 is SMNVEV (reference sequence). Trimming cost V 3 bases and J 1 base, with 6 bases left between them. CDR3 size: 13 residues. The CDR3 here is CASSFNSNTEAFF. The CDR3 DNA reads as TGTGCCAGCAGTTTTAACTCGAACACTGAAGCTTTCTTT.

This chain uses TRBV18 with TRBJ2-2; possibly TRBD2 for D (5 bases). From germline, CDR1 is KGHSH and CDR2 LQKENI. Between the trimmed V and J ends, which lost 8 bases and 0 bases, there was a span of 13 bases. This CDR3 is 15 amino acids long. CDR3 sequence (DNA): TGTGCCAGCCCCGAACCACTAGCGAACACCGGGGAGCTGTTTTTT. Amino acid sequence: CASPEPLANTGELFF.

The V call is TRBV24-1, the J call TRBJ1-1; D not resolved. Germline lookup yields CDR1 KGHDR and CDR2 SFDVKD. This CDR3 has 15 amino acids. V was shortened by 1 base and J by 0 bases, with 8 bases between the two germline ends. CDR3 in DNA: TGTGCCACCAGTGATTTTCGGTCCCTGAACACTGAAGCTTTCTTT. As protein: CATSDFRSLNTEAFF.

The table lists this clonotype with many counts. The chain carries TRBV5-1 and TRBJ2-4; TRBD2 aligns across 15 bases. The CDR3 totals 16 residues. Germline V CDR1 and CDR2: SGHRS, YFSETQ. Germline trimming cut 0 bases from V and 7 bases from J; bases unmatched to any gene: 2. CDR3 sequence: CASSLDGTSGRNIQYF. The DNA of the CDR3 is TGCGCCAGCAGCTTGGATGGGACTAGCGGGAGGAACATTCAGTACTTC.

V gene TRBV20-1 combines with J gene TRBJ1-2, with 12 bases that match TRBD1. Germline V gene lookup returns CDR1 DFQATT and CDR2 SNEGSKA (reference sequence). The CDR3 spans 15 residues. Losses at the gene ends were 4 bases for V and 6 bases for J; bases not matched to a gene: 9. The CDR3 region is CSAKMLGTGGDGYTF. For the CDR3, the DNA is TGCAGTGCTAAAATGCTCGGGACAGGGGGCGATGGCTACACCTTC.

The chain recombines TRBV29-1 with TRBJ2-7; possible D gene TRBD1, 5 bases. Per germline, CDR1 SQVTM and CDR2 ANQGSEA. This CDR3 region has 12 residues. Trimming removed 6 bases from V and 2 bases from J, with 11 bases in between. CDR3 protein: CSVVTGTYEQYF. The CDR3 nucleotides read TGCAGCGTCGTAACAGGTACCTACGAGCAGTACTTC.

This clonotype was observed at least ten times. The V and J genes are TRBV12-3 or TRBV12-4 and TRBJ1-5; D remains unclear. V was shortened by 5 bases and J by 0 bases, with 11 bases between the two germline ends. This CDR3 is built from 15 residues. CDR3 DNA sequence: TGTGCCAGCAGTCCCGAGGATTATAGCAATCAGCCCCAGCATTTT. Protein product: CASSPEDYSNQPQHF.

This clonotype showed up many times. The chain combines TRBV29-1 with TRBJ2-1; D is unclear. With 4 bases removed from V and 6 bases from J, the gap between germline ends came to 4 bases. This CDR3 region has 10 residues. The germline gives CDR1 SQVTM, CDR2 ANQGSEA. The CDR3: CSVVGNEQFF. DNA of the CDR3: TGCAGCGTTGTGGGCAATGAGCAGTTCTTC.

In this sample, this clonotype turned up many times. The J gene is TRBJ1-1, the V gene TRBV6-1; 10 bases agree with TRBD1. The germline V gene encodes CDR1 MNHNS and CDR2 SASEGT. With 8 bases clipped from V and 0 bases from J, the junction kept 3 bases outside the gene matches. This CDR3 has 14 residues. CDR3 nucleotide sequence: TGTGCCAGCTCGGACAGGGGGATGAACACTGAAGCTTTCTTT. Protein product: CASSDRGMNTEAFF.

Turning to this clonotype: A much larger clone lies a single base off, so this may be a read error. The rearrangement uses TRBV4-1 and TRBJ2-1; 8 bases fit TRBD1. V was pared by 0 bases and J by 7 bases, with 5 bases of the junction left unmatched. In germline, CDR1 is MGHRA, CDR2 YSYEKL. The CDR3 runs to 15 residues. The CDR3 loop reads CASSQDLGQGNEQFF. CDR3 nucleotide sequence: TGCGCCAGCAGCCAAGATCTCGGACAGGGAAATGAGCAGTTCTTC.

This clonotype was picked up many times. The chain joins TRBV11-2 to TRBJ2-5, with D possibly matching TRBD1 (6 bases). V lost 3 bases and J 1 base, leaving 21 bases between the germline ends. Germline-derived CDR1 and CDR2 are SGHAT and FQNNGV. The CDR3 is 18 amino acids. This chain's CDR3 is CASSFNSGTITSQETQYF. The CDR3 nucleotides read TGTGCCAGCAGCTTTAATTCGGGGACAATTACCTCCCAAGAGACCCAGTACTTC.

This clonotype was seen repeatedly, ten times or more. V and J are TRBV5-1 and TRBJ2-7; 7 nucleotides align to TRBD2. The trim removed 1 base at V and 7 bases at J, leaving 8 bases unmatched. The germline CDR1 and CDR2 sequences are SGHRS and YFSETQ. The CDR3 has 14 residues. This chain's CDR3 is CASSLMRGLSEQYF. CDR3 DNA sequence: TGCGCCAGCAGCTTGATGCGGGGACTATCGGAGCAGTACTTC.

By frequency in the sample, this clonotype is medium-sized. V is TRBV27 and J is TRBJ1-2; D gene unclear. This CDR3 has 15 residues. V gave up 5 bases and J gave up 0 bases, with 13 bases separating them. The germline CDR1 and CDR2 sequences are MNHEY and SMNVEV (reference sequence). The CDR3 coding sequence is TGTGCCAGCAGTAACAACCATGGAGCTAACTATGGCTACACCTTC. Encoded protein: CASSNNHGANYGYTF.

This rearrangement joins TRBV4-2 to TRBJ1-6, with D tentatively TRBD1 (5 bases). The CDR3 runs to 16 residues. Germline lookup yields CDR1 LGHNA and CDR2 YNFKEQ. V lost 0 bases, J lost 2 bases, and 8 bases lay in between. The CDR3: CASSQDREAYNSPLHF. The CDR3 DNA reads TGTGCCAGCAGCCAAGACAGGGAGGCCTATAATTCACCCCTCCACTTT.

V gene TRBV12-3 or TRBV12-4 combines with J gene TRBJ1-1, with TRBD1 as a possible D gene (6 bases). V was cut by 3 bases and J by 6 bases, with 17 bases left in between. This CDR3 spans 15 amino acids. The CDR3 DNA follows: TGTGCCAGCAGTTTTGACAGGACCTGGGGGCCTGAAGCTTTCTTT. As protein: CASSFDRTWGPEAFF.